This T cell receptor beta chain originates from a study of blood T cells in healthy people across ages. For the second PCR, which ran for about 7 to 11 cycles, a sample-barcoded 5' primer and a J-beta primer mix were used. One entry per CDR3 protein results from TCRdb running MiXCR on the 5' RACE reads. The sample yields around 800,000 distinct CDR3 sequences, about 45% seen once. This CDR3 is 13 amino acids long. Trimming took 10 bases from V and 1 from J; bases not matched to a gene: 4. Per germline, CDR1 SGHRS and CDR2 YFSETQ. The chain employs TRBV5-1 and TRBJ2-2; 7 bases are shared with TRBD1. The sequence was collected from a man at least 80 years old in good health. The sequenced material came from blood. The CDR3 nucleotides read TGCGCCGGAAGGACAGGGAACACCGGGGAGCTGTTTTTT. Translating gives CAGRTGNTGELFF.